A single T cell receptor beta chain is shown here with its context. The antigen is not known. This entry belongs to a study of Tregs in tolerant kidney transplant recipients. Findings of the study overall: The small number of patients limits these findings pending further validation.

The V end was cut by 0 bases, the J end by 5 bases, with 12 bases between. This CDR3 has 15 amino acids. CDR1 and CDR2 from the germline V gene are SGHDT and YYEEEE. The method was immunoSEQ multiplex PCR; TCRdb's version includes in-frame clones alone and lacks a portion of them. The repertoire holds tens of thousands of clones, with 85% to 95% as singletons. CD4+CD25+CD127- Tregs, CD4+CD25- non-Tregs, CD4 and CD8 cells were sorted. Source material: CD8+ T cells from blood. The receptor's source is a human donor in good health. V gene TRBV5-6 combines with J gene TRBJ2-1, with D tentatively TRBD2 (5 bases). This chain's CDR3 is CASSLVLGGNNEQFF. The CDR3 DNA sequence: TGTGCCAGCAGCTTGGTACTAGGAGGTAACAATGAGCAGTTCTTC.